The rows below give T cell receptor beta chains drawn from one sample of a study of CD4 T cell repertoires in COVID-19. The data were produced by immunoSEQ multiplex PCR, yet TCRdb's version contains in-frame clones alone and is incomplete. The sample holds around 8,200 clones, around 84% seen once. This specimen was effector memory CD4+ T cells from blood, taken before the COVID-19 pandemic. These receptors were taken from a human donor who had COVID-19. CDR3s leave out the opening cysteine and the closing phenylalanine or tryptophan. The size field is filled for only some rows; it gives once, few, many or a size class.

size	V	J	CDR3
-	TRBV18	TRBJ1-5	ASSPGTGSNQPQH
-	TRBV2	TRBJ1-2	ASSGGGNYGYT
-	TRBV27	TRBJ1-5	ASSQGTGENQPQH
-	TRBV6-1	TRBJ2-1	ASSRPGQGDNEQF
-	TRBV18	TRBJ1-5	ASSPGTGGGSNQPQH
-	TRBV6-1	TRBJ2-7	ASRLPSSYEQY
-	TRBV5-1	TRBJ2-1	ASSLVLAGGQGEQF
-	TRBV7-9	TRBJ2-3	ASYDEYQRPTDTQY
-	TRBV5-1	TRBJ1-4	ASSRDSEKLF
-	TRBV28	TRBJ1-5	ASSLWAGQVNQPQH
few	TRBV4-1	TRBJ1-3	ASSQDPWQGLSGNTIY
-	TRBV10-3	TRBJ1-3	AISEGLGPGNTIY
-	TRBV7-8	TRBJ2-7	ASSFSGTGEHEQY
-	TRBV29-1	TRBJ1-1	SVQVLENTEAF
few	TRBV10-3	TRBJ1-5	AISELTGFQPQH
-	TRBV6-5	TRBJ1-1	ASIKAGRAF
-	TRBV9	TRBJ1-4	ASSVGENRGRLF
-	TRBV6-1	TRBJ2-7	ASSEDGRRPQY
-	TRBV28	TRBJ2-4	ASSFVQKKNIQY
-	TRBV2	TRBJ1-1	ASSEGFRRSTEAF
few	TRBV6-5	TRBJ2-5	ASLVFGKETQY
medium-sized	TRBV10-3	TRBJ1-4	AISPISGTAVL
once	TRBV9	TRBJ2-1	ASSNSMEQF
-	TRBV10-2	TRBJ2-1	ASLPMGGGAVEQF
-	TRBV5-6	TRBJ1-1	ASVSQGSYTEAF
once	TRBV7-2	TRBJ1-1	ASSPLLGGRTEAF
-	TRBV18	TRBJ2-7	ASSLRNRGYDEQY
-	TRBV7-9	TRBJ1-4	ASSQGSGPQQEKLF
-	TRBV6-5	TRBJ1-1	ASSAQGKDTEAF
-	TRBV18	TRBJ2-7	ASSPRTGDSYEQY
-	TRBV19	TRBJ1-1	ASIKRGNTEAF
-	TRBV5-1	TRBJ1-2	ASSLLDRGLWGYT
-	TRBV25-1	TRBJ1-2	ASRRTGTDYGYT
-	TRBV11-2	TRBJ2-5	ASSLQRGLQETQY
once	TRBV6-1	TRBJ2-7	ASSRELTYEQY